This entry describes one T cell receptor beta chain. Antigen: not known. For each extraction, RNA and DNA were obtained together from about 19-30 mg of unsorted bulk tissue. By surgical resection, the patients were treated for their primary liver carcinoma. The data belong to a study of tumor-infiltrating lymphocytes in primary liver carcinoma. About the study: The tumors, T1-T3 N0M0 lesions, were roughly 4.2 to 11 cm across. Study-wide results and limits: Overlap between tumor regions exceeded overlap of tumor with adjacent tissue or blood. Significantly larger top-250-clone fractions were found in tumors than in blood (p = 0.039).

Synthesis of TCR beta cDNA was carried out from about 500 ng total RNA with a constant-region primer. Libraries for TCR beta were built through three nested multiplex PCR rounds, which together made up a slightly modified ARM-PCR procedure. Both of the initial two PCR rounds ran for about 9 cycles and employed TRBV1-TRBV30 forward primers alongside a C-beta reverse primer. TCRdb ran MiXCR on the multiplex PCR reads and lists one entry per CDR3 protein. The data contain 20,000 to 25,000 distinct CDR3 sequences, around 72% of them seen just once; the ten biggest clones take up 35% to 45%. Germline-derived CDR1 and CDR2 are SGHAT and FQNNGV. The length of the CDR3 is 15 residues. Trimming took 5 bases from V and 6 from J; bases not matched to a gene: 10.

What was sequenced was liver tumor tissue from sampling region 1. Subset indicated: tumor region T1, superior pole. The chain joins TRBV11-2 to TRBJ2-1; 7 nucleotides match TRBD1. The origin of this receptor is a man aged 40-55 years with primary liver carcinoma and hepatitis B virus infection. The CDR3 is CASSLATGVVNEQFF. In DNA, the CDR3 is TGTGCCAGCAGCCTAGCCACAGGGGTTGTCAATGAGCAGTTCTTC.